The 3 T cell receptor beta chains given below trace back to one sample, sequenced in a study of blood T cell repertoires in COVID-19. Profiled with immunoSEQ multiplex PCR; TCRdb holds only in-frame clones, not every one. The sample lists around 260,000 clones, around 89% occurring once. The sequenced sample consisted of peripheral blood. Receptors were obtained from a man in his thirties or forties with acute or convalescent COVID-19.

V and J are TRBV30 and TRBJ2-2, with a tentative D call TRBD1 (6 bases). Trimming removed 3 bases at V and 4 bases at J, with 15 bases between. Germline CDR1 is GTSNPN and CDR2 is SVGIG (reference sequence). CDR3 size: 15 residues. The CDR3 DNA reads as TGTGCCTGGAGCTGGACAGCCACTACCACCGGGGAGCTGTTTTTT. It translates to CAWSWTATTTGELFF.

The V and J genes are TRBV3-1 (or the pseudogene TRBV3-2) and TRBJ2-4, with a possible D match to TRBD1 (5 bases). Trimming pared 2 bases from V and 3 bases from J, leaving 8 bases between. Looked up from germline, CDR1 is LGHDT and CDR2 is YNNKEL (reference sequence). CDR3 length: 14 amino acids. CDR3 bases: TGTGCCAGCAGCCAACAGGGAATCAAAAACATTCAGTACTTC. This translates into CASSQQGIKNIQYF.

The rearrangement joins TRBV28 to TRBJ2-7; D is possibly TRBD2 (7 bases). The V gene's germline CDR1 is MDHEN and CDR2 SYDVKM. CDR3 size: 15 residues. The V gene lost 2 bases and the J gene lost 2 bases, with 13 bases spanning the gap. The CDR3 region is CASSLEGGGPYEQYF. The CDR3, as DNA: TGTGCCAGCAGTTTAGAGGGCGGGGGCCCCTACGAGCAGTACTTC.